This T cell receptor (beta chain) is drawn from a study of cytomegalovirus exposure and HLA in healthy donors. The CDR3 consists of 13 residues. The germline V gene has CDR1 SGHAT and CDR2 FQNNGV. The ends were cut back, 2 bases at V and 6 bases at J, with 11 bases in the middle. The PCR had 60 Vbeta and 13 Jbeta primers. Some clones are missing from TCRdb's copy, which holds only in-frame ones; the method was immunoSEQ multiplex PCR. Of about 140,000 clones in the sample, roughly 73% are singletons; the top ten hold 1.6%. This sequence originates from a female donor in good health and CMV-seronegative. Sequencing was done on a sample of PBMCs. This chain uses TRBV11-2 with TRBJ2-7, with no clear D. For the CDR3, the DNA is TGTGCCAGCAGCTTACAAAACACCCGCGAGCAGTACTTC. It translates to CASSLQNTREQYF.